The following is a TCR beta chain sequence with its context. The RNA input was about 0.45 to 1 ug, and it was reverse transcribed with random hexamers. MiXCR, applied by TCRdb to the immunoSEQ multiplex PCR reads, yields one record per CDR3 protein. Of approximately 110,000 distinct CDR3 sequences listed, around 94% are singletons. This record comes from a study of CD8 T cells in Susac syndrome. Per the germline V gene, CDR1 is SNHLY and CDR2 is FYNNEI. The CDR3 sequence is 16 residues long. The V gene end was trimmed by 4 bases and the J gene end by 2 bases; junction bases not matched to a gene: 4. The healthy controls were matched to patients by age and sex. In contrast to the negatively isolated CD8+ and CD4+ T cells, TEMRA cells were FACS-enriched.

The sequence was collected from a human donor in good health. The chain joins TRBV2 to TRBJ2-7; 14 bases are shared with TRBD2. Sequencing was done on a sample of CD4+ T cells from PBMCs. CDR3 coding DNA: TGTGCCAGCAGTGGAAGGGGACTAGCGGGAGCCTACGAGCAGTACTTC. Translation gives CASSGRGLAGAYEQYF.